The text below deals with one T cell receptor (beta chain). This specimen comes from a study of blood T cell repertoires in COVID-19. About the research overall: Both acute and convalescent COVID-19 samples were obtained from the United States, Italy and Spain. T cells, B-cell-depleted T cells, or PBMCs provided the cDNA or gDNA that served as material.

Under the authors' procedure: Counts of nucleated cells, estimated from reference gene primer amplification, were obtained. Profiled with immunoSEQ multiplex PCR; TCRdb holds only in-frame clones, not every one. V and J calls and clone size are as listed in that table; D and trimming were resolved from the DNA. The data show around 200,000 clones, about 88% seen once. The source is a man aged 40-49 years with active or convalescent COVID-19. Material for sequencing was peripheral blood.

The CDR3 sequence is CASRNDPGRQGSGYTF. CDR3 coding DNA: TGTGCCAGCAGAAACGACCCCGGAAGACAGGGCTCTGGCTACACCTTC. This chain uses TRBV7-2 with TRBJ1-2; 7 bases are a match to TRBD1. V trimming: 6 bases; J trimming: 7 bases; junction bases outside the gene matches: 17. The CDR3 totals 16 residues. Per germline, CDR1 SGHTA and CDR2 FQGNSA.